This T cell receptor (beta chain) was obtained from a study of blood T cell repertoires in COVID-19. Looking at the study overall: The study drew acute and convalescent COVID-19 samples from the United States, Italy and Spain. Sources were T cells, B-cell-depleted T cells, or PBMCs; the material itself was cDNA or gDNA.

In the original processing: The authors estimated nucleated cell counts from reference gene primer amplification. Libraries were prepared by immunoSEQ multiplex PCR; TCRdb keeps only in-frame clonotypes and omits some of them. V and J calls and clone size follow that table, whereas D and trimming were derived from the DNA. The profile shows roughly 250,000 clones, 88% of them singletons. The CDR3 is 15 residues long. From germline, CDR1 is MNHEY and CDR2 SVGAGI. Trimming left V 6 bases short and J 5 bases short, with 17 bases between. The gene calls are TRBV6-5 and TRBJ2-1; D is possibly TRBD1 (5 bases). The TCR comes from a middle-aged woman who had recovered from COVID-19. Sequencing was performed on peripheral blood. The CDR3 spells CASSYRTSKNNEQFF. The CDR3 coding sequence is TGTGCCAGCAGCTACCGGACAAGTAAAAACAATGAGCAGTTCTTC.